The 27 T cell receptor beta chains reported below all come from one sample, sequenced in a study of cytomegalovirus exposure and HLA in healthy donors. The PCR was carried out with 60 Vbeta primers and 13 Jbeta primers. TCRdb's table, derived via immunoSEQ multiplex PCR, lists solely in-frame clones and lacks some. Of 250,000 to 350,000 clones listed, more than 80% are singletons. The sample comprised PBMCs. These receptors all come from a man aged 35-49 years in good health and CMV-seropositive.

This chain links TRBV7-9 with TRBJ2-1; the match to TRBD1 covers 10 bases. Germline V CDR1 and CDR2: SEHNR, FQNEAQ (reference sequence). The CDR3 is 17 amino acids. The V and J ends lost 6 bases and 1 base, in that order; junction bases with no gene match: 9. The CDR3 region has the DNA TGTGCCAGCAGTACAAGTCGGGACAGGGGATCCTACAATGAGCAGTTCTTC. Protein sequence: CASSTSRDRGSYNEQFF.

This clone showed up just once. This rearrangement joins TRBV25-1 to TRBJ2-3, with D unresolved. V was pared by 8 bases and J by 0 bases, with 6 bases between. Germline V lookup: CDR1 MGHDK, CDR2 SYGVNS. CDR3 length: 12 amino acids. The CDR3 DNA follows: TGTGCCAGCGCCTATAGCACAGATACGCAGTATTTT. Residues: CASAYSTDTQYF. Variable domain in full (rest from reference TRBV25-1 and TRBJ2-3): EADIYQTPRYLVIGTGKKITLECSQTMGHDKMYWYQQDPGMELHLIHYSYGVNSTEKGDLSSESTVSRIRTEHFPLTLESARPSHTSQYLCASAYSTDTQYFGPGTRLTVL.

The rearrangement uses TRBV28 and TRBJ2-7, with 8 bases fitting TRBD1. Germline CDR1 MDHEN, CDR2 SYDVKM. Trimming at V came to 5 bases and at J to 1 base, leaving 7 bases not matched to a gene. The CDR3 consists of 15 residues. The CDR3 sequence is CASSPTGQGSYEQYF. In DNA form, the CDR3 reads TGTGCCAGCAGTCCGACCGGACAGGGTTCCTACGAGCAGTACTTC.

This sequence joins TRBV2 and TRBJ2-2, with D uncertain. V lost 5 bases and J 4 bases, leaving 14 bases between the germline ends. Germline CDR1 SNHLY, CDR2 FYNNEI. CDR3 length equals 15 residues. The CDR3 sequence is CASSHRSRLTGELFF. Written as DNA, the CDR3 is TGTGCCAGCAGTCACCGATCGAGACTCACCGGGGAGCTGTTTTTT.

The chain employs TRBV4-1 and TRBJ2-5; 9 bases line up with TRBD2. The DNA matches TRBJ2-7 better at its end, which makes the J call doubtful. The CDR3 consists of 15 residues. The V gene's germline CDR1 is MGHRA and CDR2 YSYEKL. The CDR3 is CASSASSGASYEQYF. The CDR3 DNA is TGCGCCAGCAGCGCTTCTAGCGGGGCGTCCTACGAGCAGTACTTC.

V and J are TRBV19 and TRBJ2-7; D is perhaps TRBD1 (6 bases). V lost 5 bases, J lost 0 bases, and 14 bases lay in between. In germline, CDR1 is LNHDA, CDR2 SQIVND (reference sequence). CDR3 length equals 15 residues. As DNA, the CDR3 is TGTGCCAGTAGTGCCTGGACAGCCGGCTCCTACGAGCAGTACTTC. Translating gives CASSAWTAGSYEQYF.

This clone was observed a few times. The J gene is TRBJ1-4, the V gene TRBV7-2; D not certain. The CDR3 consists of 15 residues. Germline CDR1 reads SGHTA; CDR2 reads FQGNSA. V was cut by 1 base and J by 7 bases, with 13 bases left in between. CDR3: CASSLGRRTGEKLFF. CDR3 DNA sequence: TGTGCCAGCAGCTTAGGCAGACGTACGGGTGAAAAACTGTTTTTT.

The chain has TRBV11-2 and TRBJ2-7; D remains ambiguous. Per germline, CDR1 SGHAT and CDR2 FQNNGV. This CDR3 has 12 amino acids. V was pared by 6 bases and J by 2 bases, with 8 bases between. The CDR3 reads CASSLSPYEQYF. The CDR3 coding sequence is TGTGCCAGCAGTCTATCTCCCTACGAGCAGTACTTC.

The chain couples TRBV5-3 to TRBJ2-5, with D possibly matching TRBD1 (6 bases). TRBV5-3 is labeled an ORF, and its function is uncertain. With 0 bases removed from V and 5 bases from J, the gap between germline ends came to 14 bases. The CDR3 has 15 amino acids. The DNA for the CDR3 is TGTGCCAGAAGCTTGGAATGGGGGCAGGTGGAGACCCAGTACTTC. Translated, it gives CARSLEWGQVETQYF.

The gene calls are TRBV11-2 and TRBJ1-2; the match to TRBD1 covers 7 bases. The CDR3 has 14 residues. V lost 5 bases to trimming and J lost 4 bases; unmatched junction nucleotides: 7. From germline, CDR1 is SGHAT and CDR2 FQNNGV. The CDR3 sequence: CASSLRQGIYGYTF. CDR3 sequence (DNA): TGTGCCAGCAGCCTCCGACAGGGCATCTATGGCTACACCTTC.

The rearrangement uses TRBV5-4 and TRBJ2-3, with 7 bases identical to TRBD2. V dropped 4 bases and J dropped 3; count of bases not matched to a gene: 8. CDR1 is SGHNT and CDR2 is YYREEE in the germline V gene (reference sequence). The CDR3 is made up of 15 amino acids. The CDR3 DNA reads TGTGCCAGCAGCCCGCGGCGGGAGCAGACAGATACGCAGTATTTT. This codes for CASSPRREQTDTQYF.

This chain joins TRBV12-5 and TRBJ2-5, with D possibly TRBD2 on 6 matching bases. The CDR3 loop spans 13 amino acids. Germline CDR1 LGHNT, CDR2 FRNRAP. Between the trimmed V and J ends, which lost 2 bases and 3 bases, there was a span of 7 bases. The CDR3 sequence is CASGLWGEETQYF. CDR3 DNA: TGTGCTAGTGGTTTGTGGGGGGAAGAGACCCAGTACTTC. The full variable domain, rest sourced from reference TRBV12-5 and TRBJ2-5, is DARVTQTPRHKVTEMGQEVTMRCQPILGHNTVFWYRQTMMQGLELLAYFRNRAPLDDSGMPKDRFSAEMPDATLATLKIQPSEPRDSAVYFCASGLWGEETQYFGPGTRLLVL.

The rearrangement joins TRBV7-2 to TRBJ2-1; D is possibly TRBD2 (6 bases). V gave up 6 bases and J gave up 1 base, with 10 bases separating them. Germline V gene sequence: CDR1 SGHTA, CDR2 FQGNSA. This CDR3 is 14 amino acids long. CDR3 bases: TGTGCCAGCAGGGGGGGAGGTTCCTACAATGAGCAGTTCTTC. This gives the protein CASRGGGSYNEQFF.

The V call is TRBV5-6, the J call TRBJ1-2; D is perhaps TRBD1 (6 bases). The germline gives CDR1 SGHDT, CDR2 YYEEEE. The ends were cut back, 2 bases at V and 4 bases at J, with 9 bases in the middle. The CDR3 is 13 amino acids. The CDR3 bases are TGTGCCAGCAGCTTCGGCAGGGGCTATGGCTACACCTTC. It specifies CASSFGRGYGYTF.

The chain combines TRBV19 with TRBJ2-7; D may be TRBD1 (5 bases). Trimming removed 5 bases from V and 7 bases from J, with 9 bases in between. Germline CDR1 reads LNHDA; CDR2 reads SQIVND (reference sequence). The CDR3 consists of 11 residues. The CDR3, as DNA: TGTGCCAGTAGTCTCGCAGGGGAGCAGTACTTC. The encoded protein is CASSLAGEQYF. The full variable domain, completed using reference TRBV19 and TRBJ2-7, is DGGITQSPKYLFRKEGQNVTLSCEQNLNHDAMYWYRQDPGQGLRLIYYSQIVNDFQKGDIAEGYSVSREKKESFPLTVTSAQKNPTAFYLCASSLAGEQYFGPGTRLTVT.

This chain connects TRBV7-9 to TRBJ2-1, with D perhaps matching TRBD2 (6 bases). V was pared by 5 bases and J by 4 bases, with 18 bases between. In germline, CDR1 is SEHNR, CDR2 FQNEAQ (reference sequence). This CDR3 comprises 16 residues. DNA for the CDR3: TGTGCCAGCAGCCCCCTGTTGGCTAGCGAATACAATGAGCAGTTCTTC. Translation: CASSPLLASEYNEQFF.

V and J are TRBV19 and TRBJ2-1, with 13 nucleotides matching TRBD2. The germline CDR1 and CDR2 sequences are LNHDA and SQIVND (reference sequence). V lost 7 bases to trimming and J lost 0 bases; unmatched junction nucleotides: 9. The CDR3 runs to 18 residues. The DNA for the CDR3 is TGTGCCAGTACCGTGGGACTAGCGGGATTGAGCTCCTACAATGAGCAGTTCTTC. This gives the protein CASTVGLAGLSSYNEQFF.

The CDR3 DNA is TGTGCCAGCAGCTTAGCGACAGGGGGGGGAACTGAAGCTTTCTTT. As protein: CASSLATGGGTEAFF. The chain joins TRBV7-9 to TRBJ1-1; 9 nucleotides agree with TRBD1. The CDR3 is 15 residues long. V trimming: 0 bases; J trimming: 5 bases; junction bases outside the gene matches: 4. Germline V gene data show CDR1 as SEHNR and CDR2 as FQNEAQ (reference sequence).

The V call is TRBV4-2, the J call TRBJ1-2, with D possibly TRBD1 on 6 matching bases. The CDR3 spans 13 residues. CDR1 and CDR2 from the germline V gene are LGHNA and YNFKEQ. Trimming removed 4 bases at V and 7 bases at J, with 13 bases between. CDR3 in DNA: TGTGCCAGCAGCCCCCGGGACATTGTTGGCTACACCTTC. Translation: CASSPRDIVGYTF.

This chain joins TRBV5-4 and TRBJ2-5, with 8 nucleotides matching TRBD1. Germline loops: CDR1 SGHNT, CDR2 YYREEE (reference sequence). The CDR3 is 15 residues long. Trimming took 2 bases from V and 0 from J; bases not matched to a gene: 3. CDR3 nucleotide sequence: TGTGCCAGCAGCTTCAGGACAGGGAACCAAGAGACCCAGTACTTC. Protein product: CASSFRTGNQETQYF.

The rearrangement uses TRBV2 and TRBJ2-1; no definite D call. This CDR3 has 12 amino acids. Between the trimmed V and J ends, which lost 8 bases and 5 bases, there was a span of 10 bases. In germline, CDR1 is SNHLY, CDR2 FYNNEI. The CDR3 nucleotides read TGTGCCAGCCTTGACACCAACAATGAGCAGTTCTTC. Amino acid sequence: CASLDTNNEQFF.

This sequence joins TRBV18 and TRBJ2-2; D possibly corresponds to TRBD1 (6 bases). This CDR3 spans 17 amino acids. CDR1 KGHSH and CDR2 LQKENI come from the germline V gene. Trimming stripped 1 base from V and 6 bases from J, with 18 bases between. This chain's CDR3 is CASSPRTALPNPGELFF. The CDR3 nucleotides read TGTGCCAGCTCACCACGGACAGCACTACCCAACCCCGGGGAGCTGTTTTTT.

The chain joins TRBV4-2 to TRBJ2-1; TRBD2 aligns across 8 bases. This CDR3 region has 16 residues. V was clipped by 0 bases and J by 4 bases; unmatched bases: 5. The germline V gene has CDR1 LGHNA and CDR2 YNFKEQ. CDR3 in DNA: TGTGCCAGCAGCCAAGATGAAACTAGCGGTTACAATGAGCAGTTCTTC. It yields the protein CASSQDETSGYNEQFF.

J is TRBJ2-5 and V is TRBV28, with D tentatively TRBD2 (6 bases). Germline CDR1 reads MDHEN; CDR2 reads SYDVKM. V lost 6 bases, J lost 0 bases, and 14 bases lay in between. CDR3 length: 15 amino acids. This CDR3 reads CASRGTGTHQETQYF. For the CDR3, the DNA is TGTGCCAGCAGGGGGACCGGGACTCACCAAGAGACCCAGTACTTC.

This chain links TRBV18 with TRBJ1-1; TRBD1 is a possible D gene (6 bases). From germline, CDR1 is KGHSH and CDR2 LQKENI. CDR3 length equals 15 residues. V was trimmed by 5 bases and J by 1 base, leaving 14 bases between them. Here the CDR3 reads CASSFSGTTNTEAFF. In nucleotides, the CDR3 is TGTGCCAGCTCATTCTCCGGGACAACGAACACTGAAGCTTTCTTT. The full variable domain, completed using reference TRBV18 and TRBJ1-1, is NAGVMQNPRHLVRRRGQEARLRCSPMKGHSHVYWYRQLPEEGLKFMVYLQKENIIDESGMPKERFSAEFPKEGPSILRIQQVVRGDSAAYFCASSFSGTTNTEAFFGQGTRLTVV.

This rearrangement joins TRBV28 to TRBJ1-5, with D possibly being TRBD1 (5 bases). The CDR3 contains 15 residues. Germline lookup yields CDR1 MDHEN and CDR2 SYDVKM. V lost 3 bases and J lost 2, with 11 bases in between. CDR3 nucleotides: TGTGCCAGCAGTTTCGGGGGGAATGGCAATCAGCCCCAGCATTTT. This encodes CASSFGGNGNQPQHF.

The gene calls are TRBV7-9 and TRBJ2-1; 7 bases are shared with TRBD2. The junction had 8 bases not matched to a gene; V was cut back by 2 bases and J by 4 bases. The CDR3 has 16 amino acids. CDR1 is SEHNR, CDR2 FQNEAQ, per germline (reference sequence). DNA for the CDR3: TGTGCCAGCAGCTTAATTTCTAGCGGCACATACAATGAGCAGTTCTTC. Amino acids: CASSLISSGTYNEQFF.